This T cell receptor beta chain was documented in a study of monozygotic twins with inflammatory bowel disease. Investigators extracted total RNA from whole blood and did not sort T cells. Points on this clonotype: Its antigen is currently unknown.

Study-wide results and caveats: Especially with disease activity, IBD patients had fewer clonotypes in common with others than healthy twins did.

Germline CDR1 is SGHDN and CDR2 is FVKESK. The length of the CDR3 is 16 residues. Each TCR library used 3500 ng of total RNA. TCRdb re-analyzed the 5' RACE reads; it lists each CDR3 protein once, without DNA. This sample contains over 120,000 distinct CDR3 sequences. The sequencing sample was made of blood. This receptor was taken from a human donor with ulcerative colitis or Crohn's disease, or a healthy co-twin of an affected twin (not recorded which). V gene TRBV14 combines with J gene TRBJ2-3; TCRdb gives TRBD2 as the D gene, but with no DNA this cannot be confirmed. CDR3: CASSHGPTGYTDTQYF.